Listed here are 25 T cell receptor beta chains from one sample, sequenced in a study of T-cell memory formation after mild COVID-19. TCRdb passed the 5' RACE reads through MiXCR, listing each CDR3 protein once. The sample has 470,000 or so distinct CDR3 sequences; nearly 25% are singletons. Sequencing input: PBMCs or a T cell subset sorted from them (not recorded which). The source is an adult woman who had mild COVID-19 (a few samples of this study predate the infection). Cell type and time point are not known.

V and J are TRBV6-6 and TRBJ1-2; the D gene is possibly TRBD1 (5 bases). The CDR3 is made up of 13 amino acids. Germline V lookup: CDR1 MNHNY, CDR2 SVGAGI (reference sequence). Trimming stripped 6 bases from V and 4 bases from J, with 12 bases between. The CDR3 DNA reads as TGTGCCAGCAGCCCCCCAGGGTCCTATGGCTACACCTTC. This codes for CASSPPGSYGYTF.

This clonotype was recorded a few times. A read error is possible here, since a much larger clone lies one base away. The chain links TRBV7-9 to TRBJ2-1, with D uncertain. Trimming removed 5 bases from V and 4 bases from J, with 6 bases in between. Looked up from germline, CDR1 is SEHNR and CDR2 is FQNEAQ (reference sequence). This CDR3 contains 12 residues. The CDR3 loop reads CASSPLYNEQFF. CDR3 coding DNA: TGTGCCAGCAGCCCCTTATACAATGAGCAGTTCTTC.

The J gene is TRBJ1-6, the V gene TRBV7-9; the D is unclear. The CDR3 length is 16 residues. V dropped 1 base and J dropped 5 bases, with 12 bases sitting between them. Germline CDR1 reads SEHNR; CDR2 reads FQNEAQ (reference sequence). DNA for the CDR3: TGTGCCAGCAGCTTAGTCATAGGACCGGATAATTCACCCCTCCACTTT. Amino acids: CASSLVIGPDNSPLHF.

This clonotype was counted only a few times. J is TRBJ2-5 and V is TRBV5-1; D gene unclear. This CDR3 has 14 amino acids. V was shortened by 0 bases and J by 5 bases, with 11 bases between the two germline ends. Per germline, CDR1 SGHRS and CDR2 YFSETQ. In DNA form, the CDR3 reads TGCGCCAGCAGCTTGGATTACAACGGCGAGACCCAGTACTTC. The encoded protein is CASSLDYNGETQYF.

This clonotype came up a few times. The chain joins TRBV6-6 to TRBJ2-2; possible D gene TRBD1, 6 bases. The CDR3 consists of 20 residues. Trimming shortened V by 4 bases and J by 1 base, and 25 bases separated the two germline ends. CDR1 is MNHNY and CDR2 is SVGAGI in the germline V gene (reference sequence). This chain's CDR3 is CASSSTMSGHGTLNTGELFF. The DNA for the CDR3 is TGTGCCAGCAGTTCAACTATGTCTGGCCATGGGACACTGAACACCGGGGAGCTGTTTTTT.

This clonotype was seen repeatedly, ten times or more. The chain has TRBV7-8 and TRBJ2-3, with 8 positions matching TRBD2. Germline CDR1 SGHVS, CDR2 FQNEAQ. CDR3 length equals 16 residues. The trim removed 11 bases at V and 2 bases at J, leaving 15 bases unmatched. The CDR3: CAAGESAGASTDTQYF. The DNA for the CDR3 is TGTGCCGCCGGGGAGTCAGCGGGGGCTTCCACAGATACGCAGTATTTT.

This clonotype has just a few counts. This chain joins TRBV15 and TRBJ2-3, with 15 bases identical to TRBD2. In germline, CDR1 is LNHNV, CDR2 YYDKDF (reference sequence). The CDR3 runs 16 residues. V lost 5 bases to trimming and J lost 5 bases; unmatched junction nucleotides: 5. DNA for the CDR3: TGTGCCACCAGCCCCGGACTAGCGGGGGGGGTAGATACGCAGTATTTT. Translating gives CATSPGLAGGVDTQYF.

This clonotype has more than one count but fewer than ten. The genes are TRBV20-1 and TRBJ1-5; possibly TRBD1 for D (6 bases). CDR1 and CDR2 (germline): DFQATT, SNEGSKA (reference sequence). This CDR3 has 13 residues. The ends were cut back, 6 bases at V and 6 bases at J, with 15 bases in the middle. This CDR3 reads CSASPGGSQPQHF. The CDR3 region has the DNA TGCAGTGCCAGTCCCGGGGGCAGTCAGCCCCAGCATTTT.

DNA for the CDR3: TGTGCCAGCACCCGGCGGGGCGGGTCTAGCACAGATACGCAGTATTTT. Translation gives CASTRRGGSSTDTQYF. This chain joins TRBV3-1 and TRBJ2-3; weak D call: TRBD2 (6 bases). CDR3 length: 16 residues. The V end was cut by 7 bases, the J end by 0 bases, with 17 bases between. Germline CDR1 LGHDT, CDR2 YNNKEL (reference sequence).

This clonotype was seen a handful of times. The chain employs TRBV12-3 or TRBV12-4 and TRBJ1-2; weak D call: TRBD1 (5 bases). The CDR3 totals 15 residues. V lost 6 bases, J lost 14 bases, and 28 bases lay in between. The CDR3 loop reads CASSPAGAGLGSLTF. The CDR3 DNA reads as TGTGCCAGCAGCCCGGCCGGCGCGGGACTGGGTTCATTGACCTTC.

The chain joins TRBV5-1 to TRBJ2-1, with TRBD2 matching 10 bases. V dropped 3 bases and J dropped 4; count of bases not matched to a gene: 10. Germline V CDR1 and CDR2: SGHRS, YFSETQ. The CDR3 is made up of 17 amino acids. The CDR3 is CASSSGLGLAAYNEQFF. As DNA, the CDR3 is TGCGCCAGCAGCTCGGGCCTTGGACTAGCGGCGTACAATGAGCAGTTCTTC.

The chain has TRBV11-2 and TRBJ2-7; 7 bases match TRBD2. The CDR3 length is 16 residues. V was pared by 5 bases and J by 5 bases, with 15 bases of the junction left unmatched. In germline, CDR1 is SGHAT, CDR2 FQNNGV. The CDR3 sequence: CASSPDGWREKDEQYF. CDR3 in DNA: TGTGCCAGCAGCCCCGATGGGTGGCGGGAGAAGGACGAGCAGTACTTC.

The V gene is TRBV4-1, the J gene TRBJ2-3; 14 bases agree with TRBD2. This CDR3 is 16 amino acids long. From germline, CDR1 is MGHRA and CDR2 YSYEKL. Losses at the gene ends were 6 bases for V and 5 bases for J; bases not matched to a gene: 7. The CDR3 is CASSLTSGGALDTQYF. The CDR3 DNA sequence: TGCGCCAGCAGTCTGACTAGCGGGGGGGCCTTAGATACGCAGTATTTT.

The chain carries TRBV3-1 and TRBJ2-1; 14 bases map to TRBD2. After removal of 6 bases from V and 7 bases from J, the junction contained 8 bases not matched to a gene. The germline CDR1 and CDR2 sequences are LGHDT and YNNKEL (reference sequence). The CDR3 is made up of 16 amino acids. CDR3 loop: CASSPTGTSGSNEQFF. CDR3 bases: TGTGCCAGCAGTCCCACCGGGACTAGCGGGAGTAATGAGCAGTTCTTC.

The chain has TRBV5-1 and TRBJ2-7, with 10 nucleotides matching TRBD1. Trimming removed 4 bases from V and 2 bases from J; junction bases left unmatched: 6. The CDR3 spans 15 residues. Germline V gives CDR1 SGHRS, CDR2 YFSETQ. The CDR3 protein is CASSPRQGAAYEQYF. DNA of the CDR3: TGCGCCAGCAGCCCGAGACAGGGGGCAGCCTACGAGCAGTACTTC. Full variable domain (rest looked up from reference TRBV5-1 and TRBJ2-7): KAGVTQTPRYLIKTRGQQVTLSCSPISGHRSVSWYQQTPGQGLQFLFEYFSETQRNKGNFPGRFSGRQFSNSRSEMNVSTLELGDSALYLCASSPRQGAAYEQYFGPGTRLTVT.

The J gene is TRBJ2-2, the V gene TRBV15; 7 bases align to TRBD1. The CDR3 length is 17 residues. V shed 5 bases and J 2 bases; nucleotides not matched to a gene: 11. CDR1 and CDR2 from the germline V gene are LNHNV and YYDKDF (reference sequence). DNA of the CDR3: TGTGCCACCAGCGGTATCCGGGACAGCTCAAACACCGGGGAGCTGTTTTTT. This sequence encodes CATSGIRDSSNTGELFF.

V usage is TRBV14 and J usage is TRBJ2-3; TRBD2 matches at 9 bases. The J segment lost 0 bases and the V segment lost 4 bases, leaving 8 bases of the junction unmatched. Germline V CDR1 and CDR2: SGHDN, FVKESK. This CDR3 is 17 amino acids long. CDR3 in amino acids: CASSPFSGGGSTDTQYF. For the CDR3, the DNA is TGTGCCAGCAGCCCATTTAGCGGGGGAGGAAGCACAGATACGCAGTATTTT.

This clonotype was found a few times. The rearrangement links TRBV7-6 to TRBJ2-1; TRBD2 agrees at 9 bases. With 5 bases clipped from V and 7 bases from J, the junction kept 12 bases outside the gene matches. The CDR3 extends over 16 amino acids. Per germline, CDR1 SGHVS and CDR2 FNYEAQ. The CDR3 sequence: CASSPILREGRNEQFF. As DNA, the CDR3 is TGTGCCAGCAGCCCCATCTTGCGGGAGGGCCGAAATGAGCAGTTCTTC.

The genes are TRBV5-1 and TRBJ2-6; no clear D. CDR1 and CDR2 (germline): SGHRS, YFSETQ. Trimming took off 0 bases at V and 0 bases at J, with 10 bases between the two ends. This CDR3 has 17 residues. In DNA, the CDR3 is TGCGCCAGCAGCTTGGCCCCTGGGATCTCTGGGGCCAACGTCCTGACTTTC. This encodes CASSLAPGISGANVLTF.

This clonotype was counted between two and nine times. CDR3 DNA sequence: TGCAGTGCTAGCCCGGGGTACAAAGCTTTCTTT. It yields the protein CSASPGYKAFF. The chain has TRBV20-1 and TRBJ1-1; D not resolved. V lost 3 bases and J lost 9, with 11 bases in between. Looked up from germline, CDR1 is DFQATT and CDR2 is SNEGSKA (reference sequence). The CDR3 runs 11 residues.

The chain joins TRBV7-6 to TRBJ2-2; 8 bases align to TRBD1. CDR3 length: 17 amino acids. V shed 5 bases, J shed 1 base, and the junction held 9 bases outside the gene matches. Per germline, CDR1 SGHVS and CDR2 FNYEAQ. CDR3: CASSLSTGTGNTGELFF. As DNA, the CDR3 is TGTGCCAGCAGCCTCTCGACTGGGACAGGGAACACCGGGGAGCTGTTTTTT. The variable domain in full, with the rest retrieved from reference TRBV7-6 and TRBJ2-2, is GAGVSQSPRYKVTKRGQDVALRCDPISGHVSLYWYRQALGQGPEFLTYFNYEAQQDKSGLPNDRFSAERPEGSISTLTIQRTEQRDSAMYRCASSLSTGTGNTGELFFGEGSRLTVL.

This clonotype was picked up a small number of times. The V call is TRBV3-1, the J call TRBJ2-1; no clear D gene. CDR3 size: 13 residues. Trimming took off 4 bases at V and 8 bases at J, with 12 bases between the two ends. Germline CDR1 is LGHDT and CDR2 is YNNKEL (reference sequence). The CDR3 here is CASSPYTLDEQFF. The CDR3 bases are TGTGCCAGCAGCCCGTACACTTTGGATGAGCAGTTCTTC.

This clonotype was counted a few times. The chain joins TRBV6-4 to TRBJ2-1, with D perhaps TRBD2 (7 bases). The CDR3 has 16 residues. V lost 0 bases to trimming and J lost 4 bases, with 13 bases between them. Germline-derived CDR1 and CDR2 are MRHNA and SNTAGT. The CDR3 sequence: CASSDSRGGDYNEQFF. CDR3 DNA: TGTGCCAGCAGTGACTCGAGGGGGGGTGATTACAATGAGCAGTTCTTC.

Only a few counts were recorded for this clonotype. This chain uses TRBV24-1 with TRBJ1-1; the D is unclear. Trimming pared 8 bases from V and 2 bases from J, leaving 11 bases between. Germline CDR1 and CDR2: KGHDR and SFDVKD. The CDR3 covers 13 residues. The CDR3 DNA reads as TGTGCCACCAAAGGGCCCACAAACACTGAAGCTTTCTTT. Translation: CATKGPTNTEAFF.

CDR3 region: CASSLSSGGAYEQYF. The CDR3 nucleotides are TGTGCCAGCAGCTTAAGTTCTGGGGGAGCCTACGAGCAGTACTTC. The chain recombines TRBV7-6 with TRBJ2-7; D may correspond to TRBD1 or TRBD2 (5 bases each). Between the trimmed V and J ends, which lost 2 bases and 2 bases, there was a span of 13 bases. This CDR3 has 15 residues. Looked up from germline, CDR1 is SGHVS and CDR2 is FNYEAQ.